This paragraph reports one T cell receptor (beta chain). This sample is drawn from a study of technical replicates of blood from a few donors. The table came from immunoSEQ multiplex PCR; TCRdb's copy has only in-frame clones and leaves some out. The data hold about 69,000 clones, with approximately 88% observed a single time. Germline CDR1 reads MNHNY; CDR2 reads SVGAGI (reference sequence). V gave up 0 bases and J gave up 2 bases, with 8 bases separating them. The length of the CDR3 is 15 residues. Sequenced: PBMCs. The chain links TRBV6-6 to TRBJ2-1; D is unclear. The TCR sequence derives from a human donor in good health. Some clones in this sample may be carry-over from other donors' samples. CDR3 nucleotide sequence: TGTGCCAGCAGTTACTCGGTAGGAGCCTACAATGAGCAGTTCTTC. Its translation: CASSYSVGAYNEQFF.